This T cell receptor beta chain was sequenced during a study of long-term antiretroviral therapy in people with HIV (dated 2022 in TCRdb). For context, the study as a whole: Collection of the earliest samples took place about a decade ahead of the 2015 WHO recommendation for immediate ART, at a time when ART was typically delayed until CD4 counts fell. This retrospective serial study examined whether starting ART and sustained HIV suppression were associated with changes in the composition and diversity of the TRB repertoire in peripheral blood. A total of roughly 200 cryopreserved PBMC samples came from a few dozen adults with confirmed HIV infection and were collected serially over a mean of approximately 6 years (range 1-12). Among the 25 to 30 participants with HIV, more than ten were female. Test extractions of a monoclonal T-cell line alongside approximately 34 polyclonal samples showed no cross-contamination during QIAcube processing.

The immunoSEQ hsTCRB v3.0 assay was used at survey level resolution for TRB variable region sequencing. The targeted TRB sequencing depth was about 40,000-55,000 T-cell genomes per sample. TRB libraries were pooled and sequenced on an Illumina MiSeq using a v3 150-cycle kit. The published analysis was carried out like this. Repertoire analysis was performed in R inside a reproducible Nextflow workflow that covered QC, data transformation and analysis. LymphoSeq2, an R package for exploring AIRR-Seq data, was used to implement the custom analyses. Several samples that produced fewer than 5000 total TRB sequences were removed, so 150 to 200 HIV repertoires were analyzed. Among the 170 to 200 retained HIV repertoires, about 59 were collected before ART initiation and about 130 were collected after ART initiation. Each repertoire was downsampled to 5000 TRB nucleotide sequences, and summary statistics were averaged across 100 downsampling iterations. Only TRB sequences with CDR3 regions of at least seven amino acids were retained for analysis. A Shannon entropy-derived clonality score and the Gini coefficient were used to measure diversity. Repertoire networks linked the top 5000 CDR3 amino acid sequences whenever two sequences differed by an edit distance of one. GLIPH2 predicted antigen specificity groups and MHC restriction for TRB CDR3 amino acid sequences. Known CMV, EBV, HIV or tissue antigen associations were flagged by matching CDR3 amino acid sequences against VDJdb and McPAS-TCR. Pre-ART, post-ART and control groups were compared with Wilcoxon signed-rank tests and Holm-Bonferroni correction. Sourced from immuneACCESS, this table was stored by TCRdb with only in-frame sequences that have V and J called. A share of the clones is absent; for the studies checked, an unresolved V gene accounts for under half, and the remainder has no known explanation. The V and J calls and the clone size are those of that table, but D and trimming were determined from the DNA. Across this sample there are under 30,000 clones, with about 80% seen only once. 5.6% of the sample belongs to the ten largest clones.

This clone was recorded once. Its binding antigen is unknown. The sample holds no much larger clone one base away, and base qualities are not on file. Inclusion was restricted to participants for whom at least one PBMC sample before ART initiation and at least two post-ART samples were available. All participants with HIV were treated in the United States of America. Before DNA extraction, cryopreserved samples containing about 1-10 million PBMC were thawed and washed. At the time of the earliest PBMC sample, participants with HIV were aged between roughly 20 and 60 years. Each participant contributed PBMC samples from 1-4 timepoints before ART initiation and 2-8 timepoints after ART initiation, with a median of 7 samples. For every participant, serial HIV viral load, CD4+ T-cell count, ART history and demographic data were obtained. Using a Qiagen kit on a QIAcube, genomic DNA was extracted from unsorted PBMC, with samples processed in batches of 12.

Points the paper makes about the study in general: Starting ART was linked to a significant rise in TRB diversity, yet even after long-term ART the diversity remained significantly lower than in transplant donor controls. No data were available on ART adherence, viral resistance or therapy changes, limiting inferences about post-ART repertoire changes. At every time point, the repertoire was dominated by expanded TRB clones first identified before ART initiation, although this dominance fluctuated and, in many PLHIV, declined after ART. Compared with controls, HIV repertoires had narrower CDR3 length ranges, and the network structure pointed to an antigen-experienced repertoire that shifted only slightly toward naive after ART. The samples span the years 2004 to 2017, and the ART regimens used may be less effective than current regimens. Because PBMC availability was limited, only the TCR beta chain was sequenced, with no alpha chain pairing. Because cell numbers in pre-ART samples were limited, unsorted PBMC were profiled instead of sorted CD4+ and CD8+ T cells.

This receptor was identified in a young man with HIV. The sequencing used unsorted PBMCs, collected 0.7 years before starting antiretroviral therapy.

The CDR3 loop reads CASSSHTFYEQYF. The sequenced DNA is TGTGCCAGTAGTTCTCACACCTTCTACGAGCAGTACTTC. Recombination linked TRBV19 to TRBJ2-7, with the D segment identity uncertain. From the cysteine through the phenylalanine, the CDR3 covers 13 amino acids. Only the CDR3 portion is preserved as DNA: 39 bases, with reading frame beginning at the first base. Trimming removed 5 bases from V and 3 bases from J, leaving 11 bases between the germline ends. According to the germline V gene (reference sequence), CDR1 reads LNHDA and CDR2 reads SQIVND.